Each of the 15 T cell receptor beta chains below was sequenced from the same sample in a study of blood T cell repertoires in COVID-19. Generated by immunoSEQ multiplex PCR, the TCRdb table keeps only in-frame clones and is missing some. Of approximately 250,000 clones detected, 65% to 90% appear once; the ten largest clones hold around 9.8%. Sample: PBMCs or T cells enriched from blood (not recorded which). The receptors were gathered from a woman in her forties or fifties with acute COVID-19.

In this sample, this clone turned up once. The chain joins TRBV5-1 to TRBJ2-2; 10 positions agree with TRBD1. Per the germline V gene, CDR1 is SGHRS and CDR2 is YFSETQ. The CDR3 loop spans 17 amino acids. With 4 bases clipped from V and 5 bases from J, the junction kept 11 bases outside the gene matches. CDR3 sequence: CASSPAPGTGETGELFF. CDR3 bases: TGCGCCAGCAGCCCCGCCCCCGGGACAGGGGAAACCGGGGAGCTGTTTTTT.

The chain has TRBV7-2 and TRBJ1-2; D might be TRBD1 (6 bases). The CDR3 consists of 16 residues. Germline-derived CDR1 and CDR2 are SGHTA and FQGNSA. The ends were cut back, 4 bases at V and 0 bases at J, with 15 bases in the middle. In DNA form, the CDR3 reads TGTGCCAGCAGCTCCGGCGGGGGGCGAACTAACTATGGCTACACCTTC. Translated: CASSSGGGRTNYGYTF.

This clone was detected once. This chain joins TRBV12-1 and TRBJ1-4; the table's D gene call, TRBD1, was not cross checked with the DNA. TRBV12-1 counts as a pseudogene. The CDR3 is 18 residues long. In DNA, the CDR3 is TGTGCCAGCAGCTTTCTCAACATATACAGAGTAACTAATGAAAAACTGTTTTTT. Its protein is CASSFLNIYRVTNEKLFF.

The V and J genes are TRBV11-3 and TRBJ2-3; tentative D call: TRBD1 (5 bases). This CDR3 is 16 amino acids long. Germline V gene sequence: CDR1 SGHNT, CDR2 YENEEA. Deletions cut 5 bases from V and 0 bases from J, with 15 bases between. This chain's CDR3 is CASSDSQDASTDTQYF. Written as DNA, the CDR3 is TGTGCCAGCAGCGACTCACAGGACGCTAGCACAGATACGCAGTATTTT.

The chain uses TRBV7-9 and TRBJ1-1, with unresolved D. V was trimmed by 1 base and J by 1 base, leaving 10 bases between them. Germline CDR1 and CDR2: SEHNR and FQNEAQ (reference sequence). This CDR3 has 15 amino acids. Here the CDR3 reads CASSLEEAQNTEAFF. The CDR3 DNA follows: TGTGCCAGCAGCTTAGAGGAGGCCCAGAACACTGAAGCTTTCTTT. Based on the CDR3 plus reference TRBV7-9 and TRBJ1-1, the full variable domain is DTGVSQNPRHKITKRGQNVTFRCDPISEHNRLYWYRQTLGQGPEFLTYFQNEAQLEKSRLLSDRFSAERPKGSFSTLEIQRTEQGDSAMYLCASSLEEAQNTEAFFGQGTRLTVV.

The chain recombines TRBV25-1 with TRBJ1-1; 11 positions agree with TRBD1. Germline CDR1 reads MGHDK; CDR2 reads SYGVNS. The CDR3 sequence is 16 residues long. Germline trimming cut 6 bases from V and 6 bases from J; bases unmatched to any gene: 12. The CDR3 DNA follows: TGTGCCAGCAGACAAACCGGGACAGGGGGTGTCCCTGAAGCTTTCTTT. Translation gives CASRQTGTGGVPEAFF.

The V call is TRBV7-2, the J call TRBJ1-4; 7 nucleotides agree with TRBD1. The CDR3 is 16 amino acids. Per germline, CDR1 SGHTA and CDR2 FQGNSA. J was trimmed by 4 bases and V by 0 bases; bases with no gene match: 5. CDR3: CASSLAAGTDNEKLFF. In nucleotides, the CDR3 is TGTGCCAGCAGCTTAGCGGCCGGGACAGATAATGAAAAACTGTTTTTT.

This clone came up many times. This sequence joins TRBV14 and TRBJ1-2; no definite D call. Between the trimmed V and J ends, which lost 0 bases and 8 bases, there was a span of 16 bases. Per germline, CDR1 SGHDN and CDR2 FVKESK. CDR3 length: 15 amino acids. CDR3 DNA sequence: TGTGCCAGCAGCCAAGATCGATCCCACCTGGGCGGCTACACCTTC. Translation gives CASSQDRSHLGGYTF.

V is TRBV7-9 and J is TRBJ1-2, with a possible D match to TRBD1 (6 bases). CDR1 and CDR2 (germline): SEHNR, FQNEAQ (reference sequence). The CDR3 extends over 14 amino acids. Between the trimmed V and J ends, which lost 5 bases and 4 bases, there was a span of 14 bases. CDR3 coding DNA: TGTGCCAGCAGCGCCACAGGGTTGGGCTATGGCTACACCTTC. It encodes CASSATGLGYGYTF.

Concerning this clone itself: The sample contains more than one DNA sequence encoding this CDR3. The chain's CDR3 is CASSPGTGGSNQPQHF. In DNA form, the CDR3 reads TGCGCCAGCAGCCCAGGGACAGGGGGAAGCAATCAGCCCCAGCATTTT. This chain joins TRBV5-1 and TRBJ1-5; TRBD1 aligns across 11 bases. CDR1 is SGHRS and CDR2 is YFSETQ in the germline V gene. The CDR3 covers 16 residues. The V segment lost 4 bases and the J segment 1 base; nucleotides outside the gene matches: 4.

Turning to this clone: The junction shows a germline mismatch at one end, possibly a read error. The CDR3 protein is CASSSLTGELFF. In DNA, the CDR3 is TGTGCTAGCAGCTCTTTAACCGGGGAGCTGTTTTTT. The rearrangement links TRBV7-7 to TRBJ2-2; D is unclear. Germline lookup yields CDR1 SSHAT and CDR2 FNYEAQ (reference sequence). This CDR3 region has 12 residues.

V is TRBV4-3 and J is TRBJ1-2; 8 positions match TRBD1. V gave up 4 bases and J gave up 4 bases; unmatched junction bases: 8. Per the germline V gene, CDR1 is LGHNA and CDR2 is YSLEER. The CDR3 has 15 residues. The CDR3 loop is CASSRDRGPSYGYTF. The CDR3 DNA is TGCGCCAGCAGCCGTGACAGGGGTCCGTCCTATGGCTACACCTTC.

The gene calls are TRBV7-9 and TRBJ2-7; D is undetermined. Trimming removed 2 bases at V and 9 bases at J, with 17 bases between. The germline V gene has CDR1 SEHNR and CDR2 FQNEAQ (reference sequence). The CDR3 contains 14 residues. The CDR3, as DNA: TGTGCCAGCAGCTTATGGAGCAGTCCTACGGGGCAGTACTTC. Translation gives CASSLWSSPTGQYF.

This chain joins TRBV15 and TRBJ1-4, with TRBD1 identical over 8 bases. The trim removed 5 bases at V and 3 bases at J, leaving 5 bases unmatched. Per germline, CDR1 LNHNV and CDR2 YYDKDF (reference sequence). This CDR3 has 15 residues. CDR3 DNA sequence: TGTGCCACCAGCCTTGACAGGGGTCCTAATGAAAAACTGTTTTTT. Protein sequence: CATSLDRGPNEKLFF.

This chain links TRBV7-9 with TRBJ2-7; D possibly corresponds to TRBD1 (6 bases). The CDR3 spans 15 residues. V lost 5 bases, J lost 0 bases, and 14 bases lay in between. Germline-derived CDR1 and CDR2 are SEHNR and FQNEAQ (reference sequence). The chain's CDR3 is CASSRPRGSSYEQYF. The CDR3 region has the DNA TGTGCCAGCAGCCGTCCCAGGGGCAGCTCCTACGAGCAGTACTTC.